This T cell receptor (beta chain) was sequenced for a study of OX40 agonist ivuxolimab in advanced cancers. Study in general: A mean age of 60 years, range about 23 to 80, was recorded, and under 85% were male. The eligibility criteria allowed prior anti-PD-1, anti-PD-L1 or anti-CTLA-4 therapy, and roughly 39% had some. Partial responses were observed in three patients, of whom one had hepatocellular carcinoma and two had cutaneous melanoma.

Profiled with immunoSEQ multiplex PCR; TCRdb holds only in-frame clones, not every one. This sample carries around 100,000 clones, around 90% of them seen once, and the ten largest clones take around 0.15%. At baseline, cycle 4 day 1, and cycle 7 day 1, blood was sampled. Sequenced material: CD4+ or CD8+ T cells sorted from blood, taken in a trial of the OX40 agonist ivuxolimab. The origin of this receptor is an adult with an advanced solid tumor such as melanoma, head and neck, liver or kidney cancer.

The CDR3 protein is CASSEVGGRNEQFF. In nucleotides, the CDR3 is TGTGCCAGCAGTGAAGTGGGGGGGCGCAATGAGCAGTTCTTC. This chain joins TRBV2 and TRBJ2-1; possibly TRBD2 for D (7 bases). This CDR3 spans 14 amino acids. The V and J ends lost 1 base and 6 bases respectively, with 10 bases between them. Per the germline V gene, CDR1 is SNHLY and CDR2 is FYNNEI.